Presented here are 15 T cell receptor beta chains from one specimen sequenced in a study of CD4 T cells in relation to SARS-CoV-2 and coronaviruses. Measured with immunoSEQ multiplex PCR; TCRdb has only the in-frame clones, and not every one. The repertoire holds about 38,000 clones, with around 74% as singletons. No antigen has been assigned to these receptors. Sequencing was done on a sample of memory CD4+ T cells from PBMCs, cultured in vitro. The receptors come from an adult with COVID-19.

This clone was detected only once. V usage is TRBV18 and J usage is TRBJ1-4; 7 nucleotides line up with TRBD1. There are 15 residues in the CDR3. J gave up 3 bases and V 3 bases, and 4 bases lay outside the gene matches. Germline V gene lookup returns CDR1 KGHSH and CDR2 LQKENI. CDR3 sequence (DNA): TGTGCCAGCTCACCCGGACAGGAGCCTAATGAAAAACTGTTTTTT. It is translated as CASSPGQEPNEKLFF. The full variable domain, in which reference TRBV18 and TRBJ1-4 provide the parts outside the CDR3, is NAGVMQNPRHLVRRRGQEARLRCSPMKGHSHVYWYRQLPEEGLKFMVYLQKENIIDESGMPKERFSAEFPKEGPSILRIQQVVRGDSAAYFCASSPGQEPNEKLFFGSGTQLSVL.

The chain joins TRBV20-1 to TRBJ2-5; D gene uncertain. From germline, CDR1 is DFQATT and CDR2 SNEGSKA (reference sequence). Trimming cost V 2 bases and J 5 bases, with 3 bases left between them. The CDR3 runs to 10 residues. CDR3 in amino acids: CSARLETQYF. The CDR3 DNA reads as TGCAGTGCTAGATTGGAGACCCAGTACTTC.

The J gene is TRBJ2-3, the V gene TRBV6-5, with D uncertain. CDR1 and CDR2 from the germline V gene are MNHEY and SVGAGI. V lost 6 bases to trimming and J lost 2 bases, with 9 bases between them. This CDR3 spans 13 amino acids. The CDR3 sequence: CASRKQSTDTQYF. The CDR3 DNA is TGTGCCAGCAGAAAGCAATCCACAGATACGCAGTATTTT.

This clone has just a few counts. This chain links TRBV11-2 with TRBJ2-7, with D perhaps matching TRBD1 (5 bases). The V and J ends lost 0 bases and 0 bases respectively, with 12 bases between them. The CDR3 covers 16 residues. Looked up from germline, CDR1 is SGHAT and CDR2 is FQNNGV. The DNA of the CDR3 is TGTGCCAGCAGCTTAGAGGGGCAAAGGGCCTCCTACGAGCAGTACTTC. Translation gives CASSLEGQRASYEQYF.

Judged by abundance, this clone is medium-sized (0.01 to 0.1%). The CDR3 reads CASSQDVPGGYNEQFF. Here the CDR3 DNA reads TGTGCCAGCAGCCAAGATGTGCCAGGGGGTTACAATGAGCAGTTCTTC. The chain couples TRBV3-1 (or the pseudogene TRBV3-2) to TRBJ2-1, with 7 bases aligning to TRBD1. CDR3 length: 16 residues. Germline CDR1 reads LGHDT; CDR2 reads YNNKEL (reference sequence). Germline trimming cut 0 bases from V and 4 bases from J; bases unmatched to any gene: 6.

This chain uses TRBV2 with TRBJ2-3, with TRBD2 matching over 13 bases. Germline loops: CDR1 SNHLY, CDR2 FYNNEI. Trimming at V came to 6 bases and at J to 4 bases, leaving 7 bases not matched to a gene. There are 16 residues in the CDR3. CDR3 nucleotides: TGTGCCAGCAGCTCTACTAGCGGGAGGGCCCCAGATACGCAGTATTTT. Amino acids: CASSSTSGRAPDTQYF.

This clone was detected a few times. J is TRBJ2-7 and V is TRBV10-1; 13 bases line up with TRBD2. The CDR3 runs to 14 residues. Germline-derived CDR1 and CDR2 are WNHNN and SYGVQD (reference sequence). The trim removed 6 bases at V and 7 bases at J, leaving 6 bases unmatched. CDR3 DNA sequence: TGCGCCAGCAGGACCGGGACTAGCGGGATTGAGCAGTACTTC. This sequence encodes CASRTGTSGIEQYF.

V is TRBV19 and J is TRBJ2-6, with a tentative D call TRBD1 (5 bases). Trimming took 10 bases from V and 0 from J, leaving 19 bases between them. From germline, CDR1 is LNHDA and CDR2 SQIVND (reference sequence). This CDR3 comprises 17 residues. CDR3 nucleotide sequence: TGTGCCACTCGACAGACAATCTCTTTCTCTGGGGCCAACGTCCTGACTTTC. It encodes CATRQTISFSGANVLTF.

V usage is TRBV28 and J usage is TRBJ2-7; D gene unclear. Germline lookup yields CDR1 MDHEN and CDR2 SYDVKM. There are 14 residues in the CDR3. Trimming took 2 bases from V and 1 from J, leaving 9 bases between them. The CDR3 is CASSLEWVSYEQYF. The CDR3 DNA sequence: TGTGCCAGCAGTTTAGAGTGGGTATCCTACGAGCAGTACTTC.

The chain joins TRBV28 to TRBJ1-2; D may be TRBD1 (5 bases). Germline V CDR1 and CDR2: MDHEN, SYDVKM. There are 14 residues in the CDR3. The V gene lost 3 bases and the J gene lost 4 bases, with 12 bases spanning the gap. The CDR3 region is CASSLMGGIYGYTF. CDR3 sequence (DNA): TGTGCCAGCAGTTTGATGGGGGGAATCTATGGCTACACCTTC.

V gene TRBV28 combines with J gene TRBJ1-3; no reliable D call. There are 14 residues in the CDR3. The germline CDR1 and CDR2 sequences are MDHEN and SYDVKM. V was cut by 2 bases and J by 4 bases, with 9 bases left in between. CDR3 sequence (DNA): TGTGCCAGCAGTTTAAGTGGCGGCGGAAACACCATATATTTT. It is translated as CASSLSGGGNTIYF.

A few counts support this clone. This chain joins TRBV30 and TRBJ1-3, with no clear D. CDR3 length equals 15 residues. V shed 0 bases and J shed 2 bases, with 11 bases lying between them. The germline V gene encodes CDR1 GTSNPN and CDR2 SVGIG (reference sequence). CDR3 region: CAWSVSSRPGNTIYF. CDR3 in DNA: TGTGCCTGGAGTGTAAGTAGCCGGCCTGGAAACACCATATATTTT.

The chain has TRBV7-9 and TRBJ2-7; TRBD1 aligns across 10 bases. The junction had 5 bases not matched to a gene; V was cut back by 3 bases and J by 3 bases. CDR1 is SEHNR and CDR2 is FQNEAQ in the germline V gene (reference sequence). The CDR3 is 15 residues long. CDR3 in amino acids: CASSFGQGGIYEQYF. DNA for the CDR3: TGTGCCAGCAGCTTCGGACAGGGGGGGATCTACGAGCAGTACTTC.

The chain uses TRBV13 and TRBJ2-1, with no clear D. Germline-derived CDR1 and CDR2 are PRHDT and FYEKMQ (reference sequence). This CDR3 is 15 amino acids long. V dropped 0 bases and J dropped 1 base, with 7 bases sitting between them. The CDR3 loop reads CASSLGPASYNEQFF. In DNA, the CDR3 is TGTGCCAGCAGCTTAGGCCCGGCGTCCTACAATGAGCAGTTCTTC.

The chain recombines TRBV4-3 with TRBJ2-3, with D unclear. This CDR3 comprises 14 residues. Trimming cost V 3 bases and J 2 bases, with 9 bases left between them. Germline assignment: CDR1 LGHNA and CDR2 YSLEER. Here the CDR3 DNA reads TGCGCCAGCAGCCAGGGTCTTACCACAGATACGCAGTATTTT. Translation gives CASSQGLTTDTQYF.